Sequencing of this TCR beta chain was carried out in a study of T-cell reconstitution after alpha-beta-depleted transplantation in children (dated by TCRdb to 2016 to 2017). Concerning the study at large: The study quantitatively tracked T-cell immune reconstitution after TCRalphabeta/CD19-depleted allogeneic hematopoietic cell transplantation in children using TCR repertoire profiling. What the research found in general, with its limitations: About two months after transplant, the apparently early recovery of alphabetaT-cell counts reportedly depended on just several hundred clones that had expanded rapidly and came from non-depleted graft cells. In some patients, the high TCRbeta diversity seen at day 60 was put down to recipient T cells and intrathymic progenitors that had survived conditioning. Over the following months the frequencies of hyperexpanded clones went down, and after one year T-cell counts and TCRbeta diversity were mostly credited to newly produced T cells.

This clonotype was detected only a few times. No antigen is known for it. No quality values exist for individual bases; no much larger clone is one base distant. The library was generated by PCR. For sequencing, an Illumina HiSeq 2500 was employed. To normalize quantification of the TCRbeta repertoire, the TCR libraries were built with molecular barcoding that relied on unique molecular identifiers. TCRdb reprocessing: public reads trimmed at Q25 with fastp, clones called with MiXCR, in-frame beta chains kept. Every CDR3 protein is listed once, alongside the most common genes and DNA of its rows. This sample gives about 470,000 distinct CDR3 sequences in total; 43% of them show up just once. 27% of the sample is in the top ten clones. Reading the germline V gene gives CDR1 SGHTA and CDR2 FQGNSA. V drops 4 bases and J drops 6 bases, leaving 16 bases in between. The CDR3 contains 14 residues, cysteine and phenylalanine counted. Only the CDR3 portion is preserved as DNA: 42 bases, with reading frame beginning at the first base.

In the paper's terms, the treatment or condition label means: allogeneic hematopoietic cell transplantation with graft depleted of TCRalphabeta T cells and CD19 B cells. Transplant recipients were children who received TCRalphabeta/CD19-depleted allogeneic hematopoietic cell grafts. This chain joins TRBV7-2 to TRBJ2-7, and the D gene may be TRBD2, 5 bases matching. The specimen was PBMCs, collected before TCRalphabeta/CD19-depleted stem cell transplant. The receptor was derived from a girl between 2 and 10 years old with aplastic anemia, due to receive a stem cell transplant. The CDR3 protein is CASSYGPLEGEQYF. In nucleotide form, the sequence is TGTGCCAGCAGCTACGGACCACTAGAGGGCGAGCAGTACTTC.